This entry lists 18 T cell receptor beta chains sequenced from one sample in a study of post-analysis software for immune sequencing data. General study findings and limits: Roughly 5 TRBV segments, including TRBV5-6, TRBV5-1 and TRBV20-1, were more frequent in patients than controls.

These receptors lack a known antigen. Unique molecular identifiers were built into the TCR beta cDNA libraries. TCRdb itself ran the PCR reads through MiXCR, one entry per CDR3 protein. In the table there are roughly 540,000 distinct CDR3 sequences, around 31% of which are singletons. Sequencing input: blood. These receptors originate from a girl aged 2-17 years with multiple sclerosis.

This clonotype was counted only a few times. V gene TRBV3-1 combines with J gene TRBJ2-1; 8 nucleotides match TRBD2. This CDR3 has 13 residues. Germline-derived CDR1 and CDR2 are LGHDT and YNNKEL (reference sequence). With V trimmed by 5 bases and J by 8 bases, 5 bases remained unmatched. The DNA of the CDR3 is TGTGCCAGCAGCACGCGGGGGGTTCATGAGCAGTTCTTC. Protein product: CASSTRGVHEQFF.

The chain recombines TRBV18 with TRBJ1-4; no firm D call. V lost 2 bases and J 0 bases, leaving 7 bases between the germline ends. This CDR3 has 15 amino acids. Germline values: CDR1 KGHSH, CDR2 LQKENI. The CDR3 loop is CASSPIRATNEKLFF. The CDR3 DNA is TGTGCCAGCTCACCAATTAGAGCAACTAATGAAAAACTGTTTTTT.

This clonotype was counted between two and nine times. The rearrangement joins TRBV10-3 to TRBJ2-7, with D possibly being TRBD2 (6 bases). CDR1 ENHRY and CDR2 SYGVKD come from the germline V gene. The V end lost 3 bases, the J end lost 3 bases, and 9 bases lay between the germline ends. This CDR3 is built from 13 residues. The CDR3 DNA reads TGTGCCATCAGTGAAGCAGCGGGCTACGAGCAGTACTTC. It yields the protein CAISEAAGYEQYF.

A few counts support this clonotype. CDR3 coding DNA: TGTGCCAGCTCATTCCATCCTGGACGGCTCAATGAGCAGTTCTTC. This gives the protein CASSFHPGRLNEQFF. This chain uses TRBV18 with TRBJ2-1, with no clear D. CDR3 length: 15 residues. The ends were cut back, 5 bases at V and 6 bases at J, with 17 bases in the middle. CDR1 is KGHSH and CDR2 is LQKENI in the germline V gene.

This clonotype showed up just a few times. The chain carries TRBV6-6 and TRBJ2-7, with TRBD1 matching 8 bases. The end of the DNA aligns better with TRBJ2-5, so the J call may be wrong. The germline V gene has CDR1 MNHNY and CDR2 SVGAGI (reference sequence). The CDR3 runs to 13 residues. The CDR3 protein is CASTDRGEETQYF. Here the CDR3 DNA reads TGTGCCAGCACCGACAGGGGAGAAGAGACCCAGTACTTC.

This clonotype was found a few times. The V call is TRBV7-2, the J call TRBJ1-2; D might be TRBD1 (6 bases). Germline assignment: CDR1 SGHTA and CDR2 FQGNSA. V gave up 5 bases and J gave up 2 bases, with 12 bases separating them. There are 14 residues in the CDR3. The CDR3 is CASSPDGGNYGYTF. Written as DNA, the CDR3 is TGTGCCAGCAGCCCCGACGGGGGCAACTATGGCTACACCTTC.

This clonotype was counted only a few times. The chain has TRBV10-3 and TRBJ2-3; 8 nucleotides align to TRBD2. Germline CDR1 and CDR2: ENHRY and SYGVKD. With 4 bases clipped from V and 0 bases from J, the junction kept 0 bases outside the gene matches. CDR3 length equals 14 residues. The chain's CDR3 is CAISGLASTDTQYF. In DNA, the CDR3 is TGTGCCATCAGTGGACTAGCGAGCACAGATACGCAGTATTTT.

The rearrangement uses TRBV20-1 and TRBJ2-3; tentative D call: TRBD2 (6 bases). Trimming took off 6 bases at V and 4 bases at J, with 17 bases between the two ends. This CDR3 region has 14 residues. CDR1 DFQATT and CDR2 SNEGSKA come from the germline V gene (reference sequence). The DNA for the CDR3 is TGCAGTGCCCCCACCGGAGGGTGGGCAGATACGCAGTATTTT. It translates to CSAPTGGWADTQYF.

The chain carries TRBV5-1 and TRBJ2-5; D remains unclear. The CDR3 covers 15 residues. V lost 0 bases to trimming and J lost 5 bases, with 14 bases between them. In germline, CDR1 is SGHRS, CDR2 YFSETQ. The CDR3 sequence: CASSLEGDNGETQYF. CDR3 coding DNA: TGCGCCAGCAGCTTGGAAGGCGATAATGGGGAGACCCAGTACTTC.

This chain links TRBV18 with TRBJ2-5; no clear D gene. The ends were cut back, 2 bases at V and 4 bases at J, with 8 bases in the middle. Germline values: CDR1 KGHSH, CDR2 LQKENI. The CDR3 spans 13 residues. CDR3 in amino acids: CASSPGLLETQYF. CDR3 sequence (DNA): TGTGCCAGCTCACCAGGGTTATTAGAGACCCAGTACTTC.

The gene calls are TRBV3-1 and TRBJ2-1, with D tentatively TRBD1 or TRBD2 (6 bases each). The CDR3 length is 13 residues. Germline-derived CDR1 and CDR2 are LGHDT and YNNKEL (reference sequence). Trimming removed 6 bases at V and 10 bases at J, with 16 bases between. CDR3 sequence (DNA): TGTGCCAGCAGGACTATAGGGGGGAACGAGCAGTTCTTC. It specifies CASRTIGGNEQFF.

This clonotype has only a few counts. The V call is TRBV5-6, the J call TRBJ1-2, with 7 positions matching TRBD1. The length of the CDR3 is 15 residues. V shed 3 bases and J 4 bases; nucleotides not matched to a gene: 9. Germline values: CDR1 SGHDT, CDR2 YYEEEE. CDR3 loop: CASSYRQGFSYGYTF. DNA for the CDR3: TGTGCCAGCAGCTACAGACAGGGCTTCTCCTATGGCTACACCTTC.

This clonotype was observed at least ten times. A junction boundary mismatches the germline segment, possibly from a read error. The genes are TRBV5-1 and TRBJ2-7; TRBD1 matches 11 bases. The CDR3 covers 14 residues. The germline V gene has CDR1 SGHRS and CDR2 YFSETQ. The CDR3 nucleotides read TGTGCCAGCAGCCCAGGACAGGGGGCGTACGAGCAGTACTTC. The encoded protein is CASSPGQGAYEQYF.

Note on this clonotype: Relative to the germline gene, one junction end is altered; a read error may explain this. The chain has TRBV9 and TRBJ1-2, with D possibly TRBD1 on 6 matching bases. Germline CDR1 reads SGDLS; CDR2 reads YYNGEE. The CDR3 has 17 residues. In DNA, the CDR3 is TGTGCCAGCAGCGGGGGTAGGGGGGTCCATAGTAACTATGGTTACACCTTC. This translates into CASSGGRGVHSNYGYTF.

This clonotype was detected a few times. The CDR3 DNA reads as TGTGCCAGCAGTTTTCAGGGCGGCACTGAAGCTTTCTTT. Translation gives CASSFQGGTEAFF. This chain connects TRBV12-3 or TRBV12-4 to TRBJ1-1; D is possibly TRBD1 (5 bases). The length of the CDR3 is 13 residues. Trimming removed 3 bases at V and 4 bases at J, with 9 bases between.

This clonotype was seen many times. The CDR3 DNA is TGCAGTGCTGGGGACAGGGTCTATGGCTACACCTTC. It translates to CSAGDRVYGYTF. V gene TRBV20-1 combines with J gene TRBJ1-2; 9 nucleotides match TRBD1. The CDR3 length is 12 residues. J lost 4 bases, V lost 5 bases, and 2 bases had no gene match. From germline, CDR1 is DFQATT and CDR2 SNEGSKA (reference sequence).

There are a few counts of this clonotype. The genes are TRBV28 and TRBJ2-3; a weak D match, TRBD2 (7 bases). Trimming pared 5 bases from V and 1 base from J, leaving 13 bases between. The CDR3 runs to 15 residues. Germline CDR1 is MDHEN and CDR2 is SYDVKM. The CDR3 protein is CASSLADRRTDTQYF. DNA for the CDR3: TGTGCCAGCAGTCTAGCGGACAGACGCACAGATACGCAGTATTTT.

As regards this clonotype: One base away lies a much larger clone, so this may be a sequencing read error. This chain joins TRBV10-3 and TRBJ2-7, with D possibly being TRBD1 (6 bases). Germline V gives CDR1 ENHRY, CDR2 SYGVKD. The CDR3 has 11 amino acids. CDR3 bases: TGTGCCAGCCGGGACACCTACGAGCAGCACTTC. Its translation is CASRDTYEQHF.